These T cell receptor beta chains were read from a single sample in a study of neoadjuvant anti-PD-1 for oral cavity cancer. Assay: immunoSEQ multiplex PCR; the TCRdb copy retains only in-frame clones and omits some. The sample records about 62,000 clones, 65% to 85% being singletons. Sequencing used PBMCs, obtained before nivolumab (anti-PD-1) treatment. All receptors come from a person aged 35 to 85 with oral cavity squamous cell carcinoma. Each CDR3 is given with its conserved first and last residue.

v_gene	j_gene	CDR3aa
TRBV7-2	TRBJ2-3	CASSTSVDTQYF
TRBV19	TRBJ1-4	CASSGTGLKLFF
TRBV27	TRBJ1-3	CASRLDSSGNTIYF
TRBV28	TRBJ1-6	CASTNRRSPLHF
TRBV9	TRBJ2-7	CASSRSPTGGYEQYF
TRBV11-3	TRBJ2-3	CASSRSGGGTDTQYF
TRBV9	TRBJ1-1	CASRGEWNTEAFF
TRBV15	TRBJ2-1	CATSRPGLAGFF
TRBV9	TRBJ1-5	CASSLRGDRADNQPQHF
TRBV29-1	TRBJ2-1	CSVTTSAWGGEQFF
TRBV19	TRBJ1-6	CASRSPGQPYNSPLHF
TRBV7-2	TRBJ2-7	CASSLARERIYEQYF
TRBV27	TRBJ1-6	CASSFQGDNSPLHF
TRBV25-1	TRBJ2-3	CASCGPEDTQYF
TRBV4-2	TRBJ1-4	CASSQEDLQKLFF
TRBV1	TRBJ2-3	CTSSQFRGWSTDTQYF
TRBV29-1	TRBJ2-1	CSVEFRAYNEQFF
TRBV7-9	TRBJ1-2	CASSLNHQGDIYGYTF
TRBV19	TRBJ2-2	CASSIRGAGELFF
TRBV11-2	TRBJ2-3	CASSQLGRGRAVDTQYF
TRBV4-1	TRBJ1-4	CASSQDRGDEKLFF
TRBV28	TRBJ1-6	CASMWRGNAPLHF
TRBV7-2	TRBJ1-6	CASSSRTKGYNSPLHF
TRBV5-1	TRBJ1-1	CASSPWDRGGPNTEAFF
TRBV5-1	TRBJ1-2	CASSLISGEYGYTF
TRBV7-9	TRBJ2-1	CASSSPSYNEQFF
TRBV7-9	TRBJ2-5	CASSLWGRGETQYF
TRBV4-2	TRBJ2-7	CASSQGPGTSGLEQYF